This passage covers 32 T cell receptor beta chains from one sample sequenced in a study of shared clonotypes between healthy human individuals. Sequencing used immunoSEQ multiplex PCR; TCRdb keeps in-frame clones, though not all of them. The sample contains millions of clones, 95% of which appear only once. Input material: naive CD4+ T cells sorted from blood. The subset here: CD45RA+ positively selected. These receptors originate from a man between 18 and 35 years old in good health.

The rearrangement uses TRBV21-1 and TRBJ1-1. TRBV21-1 is designated a pseudogene. This CDR3 contains 16 residues. CDR3 bases: TGTGCCAGCAGCAAAAGCTGCTTCAGAGGAGACACTGAAGCTTTCTTT. Its translation: CASSKSCFRGDTEAFF.

This clone showed up just a few times. The V call is TRBV30, the J call TRBJ2-3; tentatively, D is TRBD1 (5 bases). V was trimmed by 3 bases and J by 4 bases, leaving 17 bases between them. The CDR3 extends over 15 amino acids. Germline CDR1 GTSNPN, CDR2 SVGIG (reference sequence). The CDR3 sequence is CAWRAPPPRADTQYF. As DNA, the CDR3 is TGTGCCTGGAGAGCCCCTCCTCCCAGGGCAGATACGCAGTATTTT.

This clone appeared once. The chain recombines TRBV6-1 with TRBJ2-7, with 9 bases matching TRBD1. V lost 6 bases, J lost 1 base, and 7 bases stayed unmatched. This CDR3 region has 15 residues. From germline, CDR1 is MNHNS and CDR2 SASEGT. The CDR3 spells CASSGTGQGSYEQYF. For the CDR3, the DNA is TGTGCCAGCAGCGGAACGGGACAGGGTTCCTACGAGCAGTACTTC.

This clone has just one count. As DNA, the CDR3 is TGTGCCAGCTCACCTATGACAGGGTTGGGTGGGACTGAAGCTTTCTTT. This codes for CASSPMTGLGGTEAFF. The chain combines TRBV18 with TRBJ1-1; 7 positions match TRBD1. With V trimmed by 3 bases and J by 5 bases, 12 bases remained unmatched. Germline V lookup: CDR1 KGHSH, CDR2 LQKENI. CDR3 size: 16 residues.

J is TRBJ2-7 and V is TRBV28; the match to TRBD1 covers 7 bases. Unmatched junction bases numbered 5, after V lost 1 base and J lost 2 bases. The CDR3 has 15 residues. Germline CDR1 is MDHEN and CDR2 is SYDVKM. The CDR3 spells CASSLLTGVPYEQYF. CDR3 nucleotides: TGTGCCAGCAGTTTATTAACAGGGGTGCCCTACGAGCAGTACTTC. Complete variable domain (other parts from reference TRBV28 and TRBJ2-7): DVKVTQSSRYLVKRTGEKVFLECVQDMDHENMFWYRQDPGLGLRLIYFSYDVKMKEKGDIPEGYSVSREKKERFSLILESASTNQTSMYLCASSLLTGVPYEQYFGPGTRLTVT.

This clone has only one observation. The chain combines TRBV4-3 with TRBJ2-7; 8 nucleotides line up with TRBD1. The CDR3 sequence is 16 residues long. With 3 bases clipped from V and 5 bases from J, the junction kept 12 bases outside the gene matches. CDR1 is LGHNA and CDR2 is YSLEER in the germline V gene. DNA of the CDR3: TGCGCCAGCAGCCAGGGACCAATGGACAGGGAGGACGAGCAGTACTTC. This encodes CASSQGPMDREDEQYF.

The gene calls are TRBV7-2 and TRBJ2-5; D is perhaps TRBD1 (5 bases). Germline values: CDR1 SGHTA, CDR2 FQGNSA. V was cut by 1 base and J by 6 bases, with 9 bases left in between. CDR3 length: 13 amino acids. The chain's CDR3 is CASSLGQGKTQYF. CDR3 DNA sequence: TGTGCCAGCAGCTTAGGCCAGGGCAAGACCCAGTACTTC.

J is TRBJ2-1 and V is TRBV30; maybe TRBD1 (5 bases). Trimming took 0 bases from V and 0 from J, leaving 18 bases between them. There are 18 residues in the CDR3. Germline-derived CDR1 and CDR2 are GTSNPN and SVGIG (reference sequence). The CDR3 region is CAWSVHSTVPASYNEQFF. The CDR3 coding sequence is TGTGCCTGGAGTGTACACTCGACAGTACCAGCCTCCTACAATGAGCAGTTCTTC.

Points on this clone: This CDR3 is also generated by other DNA sequences in the sample. This chain's CDR3 is CASSPGQLNTEAFF. The DNA of the CDR3 is TGTGCCAGCTCGCCGGGACAACTGAACACTGAAGCTTTCTTT. This chain joins TRBV18 and TRBJ1-1; perhaps TRBD1 as D (6 bases). The CDR3 is made up of 14 amino acids. Germline CDR1 and CDR2: KGHSH and LQKENI. V lost 6 bases to trimming and J lost 0 bases, with 11 bases between them.

The table lists this clone with a count of one. The genes are TRBV7-9 and TRBJ1-6; possible D gene TRBD1, 5 bases. CDR3 length: 14 amino acids. CDR1 and CDR2 (germline): SEHNR, FQNEAQ (reference sequence). V lost 5 bases and J lost 6, with 11 bases in between. The chain's CDR3 is CASSRRDINSPLHF. The DNA of the CDR3 is TGTGCCAGCAGCCGCAGGGATATTAATTCACCCCTCCACTTT.

This clone was observed many times. CDR3 bases: TGTGCCAGCAGTCAGGGTACCAATGAGCAGTTCTTC. It yields the protein CASSQGTNEQFF. The J gene is TRBJ2-1, the V gene TRBV6-6; D possibly corresponds to TRBD1 (5 bases). V dropped 5 bases and J dropped 6 bases, with 8 bases sitting between them. Germline V gives CDR1 MNHNY, CDR2 SVGAGI (reference sequence). This CDR3 has 12 residues.

This rearrangement joins TRBV1 to TRBJ2-3; the D segment call TRBD2 is taken from the table without a DNA check. TRBV1 constitutes a pseudogene. The CDR3 runs to 15 residues. Written as DNA, the CDR3 is TGCACCAGCAGCCAAGGGTCGTGCGGGGTTTATACGCAGTATTTT. It yields the protein CTSSQGSCGVYTQYF.

The J gene is TRBJ2-1, the V gene TRBV7-8; D call uncertain. CDR1 and CDR2 from the germline V gene are SGHVS and FQNEAQ. The CDR3 extends over 15 amino acids. V lost 5 bases and J 3 bases, leaving 14 bases between the germline ends. CDR3 in amino acids: CASSPMATVYNEQFF. The CDR3 nucleotides read TGTGCCAGCAGCCCCATGGCTACAGTCTACAATGAGCAGTTCTTC.

This chain uses TRBV10-3 with TRBJ2-3; possibly TRBD1 or TRBD2 for D (5 bases each). The CDR3 covers 15 residues. Germline CDR1 is ENHRY and CDR2 is SYGVKD. Trimming stripped 6 bases from V and 1 base from J, with 14 bases between. The CDR3 region has the DNA TGTGCCATCAGCGCCGGGACGTACCGCACAGATACGCAGTATTTT. The encoded protein is CAISAGTYRTDTQYF.

This clone was picked up one time. This chain links TRBV6-5 with TRBJ1-1; D call uncertain. The V gene lost 4 bases and the J gene lost 2 bases, with 11 bases spanning the gap. CDR1 MNHEY and CDR2 SVGAGI come from the germline V gene. The CDR3 spans 14 residues. CDR3: CASSLGRSNTEAFF. Here the CDR3 DNA reads TGTGCCAGCAGTTTAGGGAGAAGTAACACTGAAGCTTTCTTT.

This clone was picked up one time. The chain's CDR3 is CASSFQRTLTDTQYF. Written as DNA, the CDR3 is TGCGCCAGCAGCTTTCAGCGGACACTCACAGATACGCAGTATTTT. The genes are TRBV5-1 and TRBJ2-3, with D possibly being TRBD1 or TRBD2 (5 bases each). V was pared by 2 bases and J by 2 bases, with 12 bases between. This CDR3 has 15 amino acids. Germline V gene data show CDR1 as SGHRS and CDR2 as YFSETQ.

This clone turned up a few times. This chain joins TRBV6-5 and TRBJ2-6; 7 bases align to TRBD1. The CDR3 is 15 residues long. The V and J ends lost 2 bases and 2 bases, in that order; junction bases with no gene match: 0. Germline V gives CDR1 MNHEY, CDR2 SVGAGI. CDR3: CASSYRGPGANVLTF. For the CDR3, the DNA is TGTGCCAGCAGTTACAGGGGGCCTGGGGCCAACGTCCTGACTTTC.

This sequence joins TRBV6-1 and TRBJ2-5, with 7 bases fitting TRBD1. After removal of 6 bases from V and 5 bases from J, the junction contained 6 bases not matched to a gene. The CDR3 runs 13 residues. Germline assignment: CDR1 MNHNS and CDR2 SASEGT. The CDR3 DNA follows: TGTGCCAGCAGGGGCAGGGGGTGGGAGACCCAGTACTTC. It is translated as CASRGRGWETQYF.

The V gene is TRBV10-3, the J gene TRBJ2-1; 11 positions agree with TRBD1. This CDR3 contains 13 residues. J lost 9 bases, V lost 7 bases, and 5 bases had no gene match. Germline V lookup: CDR1 ENHRY, CDR2 SYGVKD. CDR3 protein: CAITMDRGREQFF. CDR3 in DNA: TGTGCCATCACCATGGACAGGGGGCGTGAGCAGTTCTTC.

The chain couples TRBV14 to TRBJ2-7; D might be TRBD2 (6 bases). The CDR3 spans 12 residues. Germline loops: CDR1 SGHDN, CDR2 FVKESK. With 5 bases removed from V and 7 bases from J, the gap between germline ends came to 12 bases. The CDR3 DNA reads as TGTGCCAGCAGCAGTAGCGGCTGGGAGCAGTACTTC. This sequence encodes CASSSSGWEQYF.

As to this clone: The same CDR3 is also encoded by other DNA sequences in this sample. The chain employs TRBV30 and TRBJ2-5; no clear D. Germline V CDR1 and CDR2: GTSNPN, SVGIG (reference sequence). This CDR3 has 12 residues. V lost 1 base and J lost 2, with 5 bases in between. The CDR3 DNA is TGTGCCTGGAGTGCTGGGCAAGAGACCCAGTACTTC. Translated: CAWSAGQETQYF.

The V call is TRBV4-2, the J call TRBJ2-2; the match to TRBD1 covers 9 bases. V dropped 0 bases and J dropped 5; count of bases not matched to a gene: 4. The germline V gene has CDR1 LGHNA and CDR2 YNFKEQ. The CDR3 sequence is 16 residues long. The CDR3 protein is CASSQEQGARTGELFF. CDR3 DNA: TGTGCCAGCAGCCAAGAACAGGGGGCGCGGACCGGGGAGCTGTTTTTT.

The chain is built from TRBV6-1 and TRBJ1-6; 7 nucleotides match TRBD1. The CDR3 has 15 amino acids. Germline V gives CDR1 MNHNS, CDR2 SASEGT. The J segment lost 0 bases and the V segment lost 6 bases, leaving 2 bases of the junction unmatched. CDR3 sequence (DNA): TGTGCCAGCAGCCAGGGGGGCTCCTATAATTCACCCCTCCACTTT. It yields the protein CASSQGGSYNSPLHF.

The V and J genes are TRBV5-4 and TRBJ2-1, with 7 bases aligning to TRBD2. From germline, CDR1 is SGHNT and CDR2 YYREEE (reference sequence). CDR3 length equals 15 residues. The trim removed 1 base at V and 5 bases at J, leaving 6 bases unmatched. CDR3 region: CASSLSREANNEQFF. As DNA, the CDR3 is TGTGCCAGCAGCTTGTCCCGGGAGGCAAACAATGAGCAGTTCTTC.

The chain links TRBV6-1 to TRBJ2-7; 11 bases agree with TRBD2. Germline assignment: CDR1 MNHNS and CDR2 SASEGT. This CDR3 has 21 residues. Losses at the gene ends were 1 base for V and 1 base for J; bases not matched to a gene: 18. Here the CDR3 DNA reads TGTGCCAGCAGTGAAGAGGATTTCGGGACTAGCGGTCTGCCGAGATCCTACGAGCAGTACTTC. It yields the protein CASSEEDFGTSGLPRSYEQYF.

This clone is a singleton in its sample. The chain employs TRBV6-4 and TRBJ2-1; D perhaps matches TRBD2 (5 bases). The CDR3 runs to 15 residues. Germline CDR1 and CDR2: MRHNA and SNTAGT. The V end was cut by 6 bases, the J end by 0 bases, with 12 bases between. The CDR3 sequence is CASSPSGSSYNEQFF. In DNA, the CDR3 is TGTGCCAGCAGCCCAAGCGGTAGCTCCTACAATGAGCAGTTCTTC.

This rearrangement joins TRBV9 to TRBJ2-7; the D gene is possibly TRBD2 (7 bases). Trimming took 3 bases from V and 6 from J, leaving 22 bases between them. The length of the CDR3 is 16 residues. Germline V CDR1 and CDR2: SGDLS, YYNGEE. The CDR3 sequence: CASSAQGGPKLAEQYF. For the CDR3, the DNA is TGTGCCAGCAGCGCACAGGGAGGGCCAAAGTTAGCCGAGCAGTACTTC.

V is TRBV4-1 and J is TRBJ1-4, with a tentative D call TRBD1 (6 bases). V dropped 1 base and J dropped 4 bases, with 13 bases sitting between them. Germline values: CDR1 MGHRA, CDR2 YSYEKL. The length of the CDR3 is 16 residues. CDR3 nucleotides: TGCGCCAGCAGCCAAGGGCGACAGGCTTTTAATGAAAAACTGTTTTTT. This codes for CASSQGRQAFNEKLFF.

The chain uses TRBV10-1 and TRBJ2-7; D is possibly TRBD2 (6 bases). Trimming took off 8 bases at V and 0 bases at J, with 17 bases between the two ends. The CDR3 spans 15 residues. Looked up from germline, CDR1 is WNHNN and CDR2 is SYGVQD (reference sequence). In DNA, the CDR3 is TGCGCCAGCCGCCCAACTGGGGGGAGCTCCTACGAGCAGTACTTC. Protein sequence: CASRPTGGSSYEQYF.

The chain has TRBV5-1 and TRBJ2-6, with D uncertain. The CDR3 totals 15 residues. The germline V gene encodes CDR1 SGHRS and CDR2 YFSETQ. V lost 1 base and J lost 2, with 7 bases in between. The CDR3 reads CASSLLDPGANVLTF. The CDR3 nucleotides read TGCGCCAGCAGCTTGCTCGATCCTGGGGCCAACGTCCTGACTTTC.

The sample holds one count of this clone. The rearrangement joins TRBV5-4 to TRBJ2-7; TRBD1 matches at 7 bases. V lost 0 bases, J lost 5 bases, and 5 bases stayed unmatched. CDR1 and CDR2 (germline): SGHNT, YYREEE (reference sequence). This CDR3 spans 14 amino acids. For the CDR3, the DNA is TGTGCCAGCAGCTTGGATAGTCAGGGGGACGAGCAGTACTTC. Amino acid sequence: CASSLDSQGDEQYF.

The chain carries TRBV5-1 and TRBJ2-2; TRBD2 aligns across 12 bases. The CDR3 runs 19 residues. J gave up 3 bases and V 3 bases, and 12 bases lay outside the gene matches. From germline, CDR1 is SGHRS and CDR2 YFSETQ. Here the CDR3 DNA reads TGCGCCAGCAGCTCTAAATCCCCCTCTAGCGGGGGGGACACCGGGGAGCTGTTTTTT. Its translation is CASSSKSPSSGGDTGELFF.